The 12 T cell receptor beta chains listed next were all sequenced from one sample in a study of blood T cell repertoires in COVID-19. Sequencing was performed with immunoSEQ multiplex PCR; in TCRdb, only in-frame clones are kept and a portion is missing. The sample includes 150,000 to 200,000 clones, more than 90% seen only once; the top ten take 0.53%. Sequencing was done on a sample of peripheral blood. The receptors originated from a man in his fifties with acute or convalescent COVID-19.

The rearrangement joins TRBV9 to TRBJ2-1; 7 nucleotides agree with TRBD1. The CDR3 extends over 13 amino acids. V shed 6 bases and J 3 bases; nucleotides not matched to a gene: 3. Germline-derived CDR1 and CDR2 are SGDLS and YYNGEE. The CDR3 spells CASTPGGYNEQFF. In nucleotides, the CDR3 is TGTGCCAGCACCCCAGGGGGCTACAATGAGCAGTTCTTC.

The CDR3 nucleotides are TGTGCCAGCAGCTTAGAAAGGTCAAGGGGGTACCTCTCTGGGGCCAACGTCCTGACTTTC. It specifies CASSLERSRGYLSGANVLTF. The chain links TRBV11-2 to TRBJ2-6; D perhaps matches TRBD1 (6 bases). CDR1 and CDR2 from the germline V gene are SGHAT and FQNNGV. Trimming left V 0 bases short and J 0 bases short, with 18 bases between. The CDR3 loop spans 20 amino acids.

This chain connects TRBV20-1 to TRBJ1-1; 8 bases are shared with TRBD1. Germline V lookup: CDR1 DFQATT, CDR2 SNEGSKA (reference sequence). The V gene end was trimmed by 3 bases and the J gene end by 4 bases; junction bases not matched to a gene: 13. The CDR3 length is 16 residues. CDR3 coding DNA: TGCAGTGCTAGTGATCAGAACAGGGGGGGAAGCACTGAAGCTTTCTTT. This encodes CSASDQNRGGSTEAFF.

The chain is built from TRBV5-6 and TRBJ2-7, with D possibly TRBD1 on 5 matching bases. The CDR3 has 14 residues. The ends were cut back, 0 bases at V and 2 bases at J, with 9 bases in the middle. Germline V lookup: CDR1 SGHDT, CDR2 YYEEEE. This CDR3 reads CASSLGQPAYEQYV. CDR3 DNA: TGTGCCAGCAGCTTGGGACAGCCCGCCTACGAGCAGTACGTC.

This clone was counted once. DNA of the CDR3: TGTGCCAGCAGCTTGGGGGGACAGGCCTACGAGCAGTACTTC. Translating gives CASSLGGQAYEQYF. The chain combines TRBV5-8 with TRBJ2-7, with 8 bases matching TRBD1. Germline CDR1 is SGHTS and CDR2 is YDEGEE. The junction had 1 base not matched to a gene; V was cut back by 0 bases and J by 2 bases. The CDR3 loop spans 14 amino acids. The full variable domain, in which reference TRBV5-8 and TRBJ2-7 provide the parts outside the CDR3, is EAGVTQSPTHLIKTRGQQATLRCSPISGHTSVYWYQQALGLGLQFLLWYDEGEERNRGNFPPRFSGRQFPNYSSELNVNALELEDSALYLCASSLGGQAYEQYFGPGTRLTVT.

This clone was seen only once. The chain employs TRBV14 and TRBJ2-2, with 8 bases fitting TRBD1. V lost 0 bases and J lost 4; bases outside the gene matches: 13. Germline V gene data show CDR1 as SGHDN and CDR2 as FVKESK. This CDR3 contains 19 residues. The CDR3 nucleotides are TGTGCCAGCAGCCAAGATGAGGGGTACTTCAGGGGGCCCACCGGGGAGCTGTTTTTT. The encoded protein is CASSQDEGYFRGPTGELFF. Variable domain in full (rest from reference TRBV14 and TRBJ2-2): EAGVTQFPSHSVIEKGQTVTLRCDPISGHDNLYWYRRVMGKEIKFLLHFVKESKQDESGMPNNRFLAERTGGTYSTLKVQPAELEDSGVYFCASSQDEGYFRGPTGELFFGEGSRLTVL.

This chain uses TRBV7-9 with TRBJ2-4; 7 bases are a match to TRBD2. The CDR3 consists of 14 residues. Germline V gives CDR1 SEHNR, CDR2 FQNEAQ (reference sequence). V was clipped by 0 bases and J by 8 bases; unmatched bases: 4. The DNA of the CDR3 is TGTGCCAGCAGCTTAGCGGCGGGAGCTGACATTCAGTACTTC. Translated, it gives CASSLAAGADIQYF.

J is TRBJ2-5 and V is TRBV19; TRBD2 matches at 14 bases. With V trimmed by 4 bases and J by 5 bases, 12 bases remained unmatched. CDR3 length: 18 residues. Germline V CDR1 and CDR2: LNHDA, SQIVND (reference sequence). In DNA form, the CDR3 reads TGTGCCAGTAGTAAAAGGGGACTAGCGGGGGTGGTACCGGAGACCCAGTACTTC. It is translated as CASSKRGLAGVVPETQYF.

The chain links TRBV7-9 to TRBJ2-7; 9 positions match TRBD2. The CDR3 totals 16 residues. The germline V gene encodes CDR1 SEHNR and CDR2 FQNEAQ (reference sequence). V dropped 1 base and J dropped 0; count of bases not matched to a gene: 4. The CDR3 nucleotides read TGTGCCAGCAGCTTAGGGCTAGCGGGAACCTCCTACGAGCAGTACTTC. Amino acid sequence: CASSLGLAGTSYEQYF. Complete variable domain (other parts from reference TRBV7-9 and TRBJ2-7): DTGVSQNPRHKITKRGQNVTFRCDPISEHNRLYWYRQTLGQGPEFLTYFQNEAQLEKSRLLSDRFSAERPKGSFSTLEIQRTEQGDSAMYLCASSLGLAGTSYEQYFGPGTRLTVT.

The rearrangement links TRBV6-6 to TRBJ1-1; D might be TRBD1 (5 bases). Trimming shortened V by 6 bases and J by 4 bases, and 12 bases separated the two germline ends. The CDR3 extends over 13 amino acids. CDR1 is MNHNY, CDR2 SVGAGI, per germline (reference sequence). CDR3: CASSPLGATEAFF. In nucleotides, the CDR3 is TGTGCCAGCAGCCCCCTTGGGGCCACTGAAGCTTTCTTT.

This rearrangement joins TRBV29-1 to TRBJ2-7; 11 bases are shared with TRBD2. The trim removed 4 bases at V and 5 bases at J, leaving 10 bases unmatched. The CDR3 runs 15 residues. Germline V gene sequence: CDR1 SQVTM, CDR2 ANQGSEA. The CDR3 here is CSVGARLAGNHEQYF. In nucleotides, the CDR3 is TGCAGCGTTGGGGCCCGACTAGCGGGAAACCACGAGCAGTACTTC.

CDR3 nucleotides: TGCGCCAGCAGCCGCTCCACCACCGGGACTGTCGAATCCTACGAGCAGTACTTC. Translating it yields CASSRSTTGTVESYEQYF. This chain joins TRBV5-1 and TRBJ2-7; perhaps TRBD2 as D (6 bases). The CDR3 length is 18 residues. Germline CDR1 SGHRS, CDR2 YFSETQ. V lost 4 bases to trimming and J lost 1 base, with 24 bases between them.